This T cell receptor (beta chain) is drawn from a study of T cells after yellow fever vaccination. General study results and limits: FACS-sorted repertoires could harbor abundant contaminating bulk-population clonotypes. Detected again after the booster were most primary-vaccination clones, at nearly 97% CD4 and 88% CD8.

V gave up 1 base and J gave up 6 bases, with 16 bases separating them. The V gene's germline CDR1 is KGHSH and CDR2 LQKENI. This CDR3 comprises 16 residues. In this sample, this clonotype turned up a few times. Its antigen is undetermined. TCRdb itself ran the 5' RACE reads through MiXCR, one entry per CDR3 protein. The data hold over 200,000 distinct CDR3 sequences, with 5.5% to 8.5% observed a single time. The chain carries TRBV18 and TRBJ2-1; weak D call: TRBD2 (6 bases). This specimen consisted of CD4+ T cells sorted from PBMCs, obtained on the day of the yellow fever booster vaccination. The sequence was collected from a man in his thirties or forties who received the YFV17D yellow fever vaccine. CDR3 residues: CASSPLGGAGSNEQFF. The CDR3 DNA follows: TGTGCCAGCTCACCACTAGGCGGGGCAGGAAGCAATGAGCAGTTCTTC.